This TCR beta chain is drawn from a study of low-dose radiotherapy and immunotherapy resistance in tumors. Background on the study: Each two-week cycle included intravenous cyclophosphamide 200 mg/m2, given one day before radiation and immunotherapy. Aspirin was taken orally at 300 mg daily by patients, and this continued for four cycles from cycle 1 day 1. Covering alpha and beta chains, TRAV- and TRBV-specific primers were used for the first-strand cDNA.

This clonotype has only a few counts. The CDR3 is made up of 17 amino acids. Per germline, CDR1 MDHEN and CDR2 SYDVKM. The ends lost 8 bases at V and 2 bases at J; junction bases unmatched: 11. Documented time point: after trial treatment. Treatment noted: LDRT plus nivolumab, ipilimumab, low-dose cyclophosphamide and aspirin (RACIN trial). TCR amplification ran approximately 22 PCR cycles using constant-region and V-primer adapter primers. MiXCR, run by TCRdb on the reads, gives a single entry per CDR3 protein. The repertoire has 50,000 or so distinct CDR3 sequences, approximately 33% of them found once; the top ten carry roughly 8%.

This TCR derives from a male donor with rectosigmoid adenocarcinoma. The chain combines TRBV28 with TRBJ1-5; 11 bases map to TRBD1. The sequencing here drew on PBMCs, taken after low-dose radiotherapy plus immunotherapy. CDR3 coding DNA: TGTGCCAGCCTCGGGACAGGGGGTTTTTTGCGCAATCAGCCCCAGCATTTT. It is translated as CASLGTGGFLRNQPQHF.